Each of the 31 T cell receptor beta chains below was sequenced from the same sample in a study of shared clonotypes between healthy human individuals. TCRdb keeps only in-frame clones here, not all; method: immunoSEQ multiplex PCR. The sample includes around 1,100,000 clones, about 80% of them seen just once. Sequenced: memory CD4+ T cells from PBMCs. Regarding subset: CD45RA-negative fraction. Receptor source: a man between 18 and 29 years old in good health. Some clones in this sample may be carry-over from other donors' samples.

V usage is TRBV2 and J usage is TRBJ1-2, with D possibly TRBD1 on 5 matching bases. In germline, CDR1 is SNHLY, CDR2 FYNNEI. The V end lost 2 bases, the J end lost 4 bases, and 20 bases lay between the germline ends. This CDR3 contains 17 residues. The CDR3 is CASSERGGPLLGYGYTF. CDR3 DNA: TGTGCCAGCAGTGAAAGGGGAGGCCCGCTGTTGGGCTATGGCTACACCTTC.

The chain joins TRBV5-1 to TRBJ2-1; 7 bases line up with TRBD2. The germline CDR1 and CDR2 sequences are SGHRS and YFSETQ. Trimming removed 0 bases from V and 8 bases from J; junction bases left unmatched: 8. The CDR3 has 15 amino acids. The CDR3 loop reads CASSLAAGKHYEQFF. In nucleotides, the CDR3 is TGCGCCAGCAGCTTGGCAGCGGGAAAACACTATGAGCAGTTCTTC. Using reference TRBV5-1 and TRBJ2-1 for the parts outside the CDR3, the full variable domain is KAGVTQTPRYLIKTRGQQVTLSCSPISGHRSVSWYQQTPGQGLQFLFEYFSETQRNKGNFPGRFSGRQFSNSRSEMNVSTLELGDSALYLCASSLAAGKHYEQFFGPGTRLTVL.

The chain has TRBV10-3 and TRBJ2-3; 9 bases fit TRBD1. V dropped 5 bases and J dropped 1; count of bases not matched to a gene: 4. The CDR3 consists of 15 residues. Germline CDR1 is ENHRY and CDR2 is SYGVKD. The CDR3 is CAISLRDRGTDTQYF. The CDR3 DNA reads as TGTGCCATCAGTTTAAGGGACAGGGGCACAGATACGCAGTATTTT.

The genes are TRBV18 and TRBJ2-7, with a tentative D call TRBD1 (5 bases). The CDR3 length is 14 residues. The V end was cut by 0 bases, the J end by 6 bases, with 12 bases between. CDR1 and CDR2 (germline): KGHSH, LQKENI. The CDR3 DNA reads TGTGCCAGCTCACCACCCTCCCGACAGACCGAGCAGTACTTC. Protein sequence: CASSPPSRQTEQYF.

With regard to this clone: Given a much more abundant clone one base away, this may be a read error. This sequence joins TRBV5-5 and TRBJ1-1, with D possibly matching TRBD1 (5 bases). Germline CDR1 and CDR2: SGHKS and YYEKEE (reference sequence). The V end lost 0 bases, the J end lost 1 base, and 7 bases lay between the germline ends. The CDR3 has 14 amino acids. The CDR3 DNA follows: TGTGCCAGCAGCTTGGGACAGCCGAACACTGAAGCTTTCTTT. Its translation: CASSLGQPNTEAFF.

This clone was recorded once. This specimen includes other DNA sequences encoding the same CDR3. The CDR3 DNA sequence: TGTGCCAGCAGTTTCCTTGGAACTGAAGCTTTCTTT. Protein sequence: CASSFLGTEAFF. This chain joins TRBV25-1 and TRBJ1-1; D gene ambiguous. The germline gives CDR1 MGHDK, CDR2 SYGVNS. The V and J ends lost 5 bases and 5 bases respectively, with 9 bases between them. The CDR3 contains 12 residues.

J is TRBJ2-1 and V is TRBV28, with a possible D match to TRBD2 (6 bases). The CDR3 totals 16 residues. V was trimmed by 1 base and J by 2 bases, leaving 12 bases between them. The V gene's germline CDR1 is MDHEN and CDR2 SYDVKM. The CDR3 region has the DNA TGTGCCAGCAGTTTATTACGGGAGCGGGCCTACAATGAGCAGTTCTTC. This gives the protein CASSLLRERAYNEQFF.

This chain connects TRBV28 to TRBJ2-3; possibly TRBD1 or TRBD2 for D (5 bases each). V was trimmed by 7 bases and J by 0 bases, leaving 17 bases between them. Germline CDR1 MDHEN, CDR2 SYDVKM. This CDR3 comprises 16 residues. CDR3 coding DNA: TGTGCCAGCAACTCCCCGGGACCGATCAGCACAGATACGCAGTATTTT. It is translated as CASNSPGPISTDTQYF.

The chain combines TRBV18 with TRBJ2-7; 7 nucleotides line up with TRBD2. The CDR3 runs to 15 residues. Germline-derived CDR1 and CDR2 are KGHSH and LQKENI. Trimming at V came to 3 bases and at J to 3 bases, leaving 8 bases not matched to a gene. The CDR3 here is CASSPPGGTSYEQYF. As DNA, the CDR3 is TGTGCCAGCTCACCCCCCGGGGGGACCAGCTACGAGCAGTACTTC.

The chain joins TRBV6-6 to TRBJ1-5; 10 bases agree with TRBD1. J was trimmed by 7 bases and V by 7 bases; bases with no gene match: 4. This CDR3 is 13 amino acids long. In germline, CDR1 is MNHNY, CDR2 SVGAGI (reference sequence). The CDR3 DNA sequence: TGTGCCAGCACTGGACAGGGGGGGCAGCCCCAGCATTTT. Translating gives CASTGQGGQPQHF.

The gene calls are TRBV27 and TRBJ2-7; D perhaps matches TRBD2 (5 bases). The CDR3 has 12 residues. Germline V lookup: CDR1 MNHEY, CDR2 SMNVEV (reference sequence). Trimming took 5 bases from V and 6 from J, leaving 11 bases between them. The CDR3 coding sequence is TGTGCCAGCAGTGGCTATGGGAGCGAGCAGTACTTC. Translated: CASSGYGSEQYF.

This chain uses TRBV7-9 with TRBJ2-1, with D unresolved. The V gene lost 6 bases and the J gene lost 0 bases, with 15 bases spanning the gap. The CDR3 extends over 16 amino acids. CDR1 SEHNR and CDR2 FQNEAQ come from the germline V gene (reference sequence). CDR3 in DNA: TGTGCCAGCAGTTTGTCCGGCAGCATCTCCTACAATGAGCAGTTCTTC. Amino acids: CASSLSGSISYNEQFF.

This rearrangement joins TRBV11-2 to TRBJ2-7; 7 bases match TRBD1. The germline gives CDR1 SGHAT, CDR2 FQNNGV. The CDR3 is 15 residues long. The J segment lost 0 bases and the V segment lost 5 bases, leaving 7 bases of the junction unmatched. The CDR3 region is CASSKGQFFSYEQYF. CDR3 in DNA: TGTGCCAGCAGCAAGGGACAGTTTTTCTCCTACGAGCAGTACTTC. Looking up the rest from reference TRBV11-2 and TRBJ2-7 gives the full variable domain: EAGVAQSPRYKIIEKRQSVAFWCNPISGHATLYWYQQILGQGPKLLIQFQNNGVVDDSQLPKDRFSAERLKGVDSTLKIQPAKLEDSAVYLCASSKGQFFSYEQYFGPGTRLTVT.

Concerning this clone itself: The junction departs from the called germline gene at one end, perhaps through a read error. This chain joins TRBV28 and TRBJ2-3; 11 positions match TRBD2. Looked up from germline, CDR1 is MDHEN and CDR2 is SYDVKM. The length of the CDR3 is 11 residues. The CDR3 loop reads CASSSLAGGDF. For the CDR3, the DNA is TGTGCCAGCAGTTCATTAGCGGGAGGGGATTTT.

This clone appeared once. This may be a read error: a much more frequent sequence differs by one nucleotide. Distinct nucleotide sequences in the sample also encode this CDR3. The V call is TRBV7-8, the J call TRBJ2-7; no firm D call. Germline CDR1 and CDR2: SGHVS and FQNEAQ. The CDR3 extends over 11 amino acids. Trimming removed 3 bases from V and 2 bases from J, with 2 bases in between. CDR3 in amino acids: CASSFTYEQYF. CDR3 nucleotides: TGTGCCAGCAGCTTCACCTACGAGCAGTACTTC. Looking up the rest from reference TRBV7-8 and TRBJ2-7 gives the full variable domain: GAGVSQSPRYKVAKRGQDVALRCDPISGHVSLFWYQQALGQGPEFLTYFQNEAQLDKSGLPSDRFFAERPEGSVSTLKIQRTQQEDSAVYLCASSFTYEQYFGPGTRLTVT.

Only one count was recorded for this clone. The rearrangement uses TRBV6-1 and TRBJ2-7; D ambiguous. The V gene's germline CDR1 is MNHNS and CDR2 SASEGT. The CDR3 runs 13 residues. Trimming cost V 4 bases and J 2 bases, with 9 bases left between them. This chain's CDR3 is CASSGQLTYEQYF. The CDR3 DNA follows: TGTGCCAGCAGTGGGCAGCTAACCTACGAGCAGTACTTC.

The gene calls are TRBV30 and TRBJ1-2; weak D call: TRBD1 (5 bases). CDR1 is GTSNPN and CDR2 is SVGIG in the germline V gene (reference sequence). Trimming stripped 3 bases from V and 4 bases from J, with 21 bases between. The CDR3 sequence is 16 residues long. CDR3 sequence: CAWSRSGASVGYGYTF. For the CDR3, the DNA is TGTGCCTGGAGCAGATCCGGGGCCTCAGTCGGCTATGGCTACACCTTC. Complete variable domain (other parts from reference TRBV30 and TRBJ1-2): SQTIHQWPATLVQPVGSPLSLECTVEGTSNPNLYWYRQAAGRGLQLLFYSVGIGQISSEVPQNLSASRPQDRQFILSSKKLLLSDSGFYLCAWSRSGASVGYGYTFGSGTRLTVV.

The chain links TRBV5-1 to TRBJ2-2; 8 bases align to TRBD2. The CDR3 runs 16 residues. V trimming: 4 bases; J trimming: 1 base; junction bases outside the gene matches: 6. CDR1 SGHRS and CDR2 YFSETQ come from the germline V gene. The CDR3 DNA reads as TGCGCCAGCAGCGGGCGGACTAGCCGGAACACCGGGGAGCTGTTTTTT. It codes for CASSGRTSRNTGELFF.

This chain connects TRBV28 to TRBJ2-5, with TRBD1 matching over 7 bases. Losses at the gene ends were 4 bases for V and 5 bases for J; bases not matched to a gene: 10. CDR1 MDHEN and CDR2 SYDVKM come from the germline V gene. The CDR3 covers 15 residues. The CDR3 here is CASSSLTGSGETQYF. CDR3 nucleotide sequence: TGTGCCAGCAGTTCATTGACAGGGTCCGGGGAGACCCAGTACTTC.

This chain joins TRBV30 and TRBJ1-5; the D gene is possibly TRBD1 (6 bases). V was trimmed by 4 bases and J by 6 bases, leaving 22 bases between them. Per germline, CDR1 GTSNPN and CDR2 SVGIG (reference sequence). The CDR3 consists of 16 residues. The CDR3 region has the DNA TGTGCCTGGACCGAAGCCACCAACAGGGATCGTCAGCCCCAGCATTTT. Translated: CAWTEATNRDRQPQHF.

The rearrangement uses TRBV6-4 and TRBJ1-6; D unclear. The CDR3 totals 10 residues. V was pared by 6 bases and J by 7 bases, with 1 base between. CDR1 is MRHNA and CDR2 is SNTAGT in the germline V gene. The CDR3: CASRNSPLHF. The CDR3 DNA reads as TGTGCCAGCAGAAATTCACCCCTCCACTTT.

The chain couples TRBV11-2 to TRBJ1-5; tentative D call: TRBD1 (5 bases). The CDR3 has 13 residues. Germline V gene sequence: CDR1 SGHAT, CDR2 FQNNGV. V lost 6 bases to trimming and J lost 7 bases, with 13 bases between them. This CDR3 reads CASSPMGEQPQHF. DNA of the CDR3: TGTGCCAGCAGTCCCATGGGGGAGCAGCCCCAGCATTTT.

This clone appeared a few times. The V gene is TRBV7-3, the J gene TRBJ2-3; TRBD2 might be the D (6 bases). The germline CDR1 and CDR2 sequences are SGHTA and FQGTGA. V shed 3 bases and J shed 4 bases, with 11 bases lying between them. The CDR3 is 14 residues long. Here the CDR3 DNA reads TGTGCCAGCAGCTTTTTATCGGGGGCAGATACGCAGTATTTT. It is translated as CASSFLSGADTQYF.

The chain joins TRBV6-1 to TRBJ2-3; 10 bases map to TRBD2. The CDR3 is 14 amino acids. Germline V lookup: CDR1 MNHNS, CDR2 SASEGT. The junction had 0 bases not matched to a gene; V was cut back by 1 base and J by 5 bases. The chain's CDR3 is CASSEGLAGDTQYF. In nucleotides, the CDR3 is TGTGCCAGCAGTGAAGGACTAGCGGGAGATACGCAGTATTTT.

This chain connects TRBV18 to TRBJ2-7; 7 bases fit TRBD2. CDR3 length: 14 amino acids. The germline CDR1 and CDR2 sequences are KGHSH and LQKENI. V was pared by 6 bases and J by 1 base, with 6 bases of the junction left unmatched. The CDR3 DNA sequence: TGTGCCAGCTCCCCGGGGAGGGTTTCCTACGAGCAGTACTTC. Protein product: CASSPGRVSYEQYF.

The chain combines TRBV15 with TRBJ2-7; D call uncertain. Looked up from germline, CDR1 is LNHNV and CDR2 is YYDKDF (reference sequence). The CDR3 is made up of 13 amino acids. V lost 4 bases and J 1 base, leaving 8 bases between the germline ends. Here the CDR3 reads CATSTGGSYEQYF. For the CDR3, the DNA is TGTGCCACCAGCACTGGCGGATCCTACGAGCAGTACTTC.

This clone was seen just once. V is TRBV28 and J is TRBJ1-3; D not resolved. The germline gives CDR1 MDHEN, CDR2 SYDVKM. Trimming removed 2 bases at V and 13 bases at J, with 12 bases between. This CDR3 is built from 12 residues. DNA for the CDR3: TGTGCCAGCAGTTTAATATCGGATCGGATATATTTT. As protein: CASSLISDRIYF.

This clone was seen only a few times. This CDR3 is CASSLEAGRKLFF. CDR3 DNA sequence: TGTGCCAGCAGCTTAGAGGCAGGGCGAAAACTGTTTTTT. The chain carries TRBV11-2 and TRBJ1-4; the D gene is possibly TRBD1 (5 bases). Looked up from germline, CDR1 is SGHAT and CDR2 is FQNNGV. CDR3 length: 13 residues. Trimming took off 0 bases at V and 10 bases at J, with 9 bases between the two ends.

About this clone itself: The sample carries other DNA sequences with the same CDR3. J is TRBJ2-3 and V is TRBV5-1, with 7 bases fitting TRBD1. Trimming removed 2 bases from V and 6 bases from J; junction bases left unmatched: 0. The CDR3 is 12 amino acids. CDR1 is SGHRS and CDR2 is YFSETQ in the germline V gene. CDR3 in DNA: TGCGCCAGCAGCTTACAGGGGGATACGCAGTATTTT. Protein: CASSLQGDTQYF. Together with reference TRBV5-1 and TRBJ2-3, the CDR3 gives the full variable domain: KAGVTQTPRYLIKTRGQQVTLSCSPISGHRSVSWYQQTPGQGLQFLFEYFSETQRNKGNFPGRFSGRQFSNSRSEMNVSTLELGDSALYLCASSLQGDTQYFGPGTRLTVL.

The chain has TRBV6-6 and TRBJ1-1; D call uncertain. V lost 0 bases, J lost 0 bases, and 8 bases lay in between. The CDR3 spans 15 residues. From germline, CDR1 is MNHNY and CDR2 SVGAGI (reference sequence). The DNA of the CDR3 is TGTGCCAGCAGTTACTCGAATCTTATGAACACTGAAGCTTTCTTT. Its protein product is CASSYSNLMNTEAFF.

The sample holds a few counts of this clone. The chain couples TRBV2 to TRBJ2-3; D perhaps matches TRBD1 (6 bases). In germline, CDR1 is SNHLY, CDR2 FYNNEI. The CDR3 has 13 residues. V was trimmed by 4 bases and J by 14 bases, leaving 19 bases between them. CDR3 in amino acids: CASSGAPGRGVYF. CDR3 DNA sequence: TGTGCCAGCAGTGGGGCGCCGGGCAGGGGCGTGTATTTT.